A selection of T cell receptor beta chains follows, all from one sample in a study of blood T cell repertoires in COVID-19. Here immunoSEQ multiplex PCR was the method, and the copy in TCRdb shows in-frame clones only, minus some. The sample lists around 73,000 clones, about 79% occurring once. Sequencing used peripheral blood. All receptors come from an older woman with acute or convalescent COVID-19. Each CDR3 is given with its conserved first and last residue. The D gene is left open where the match is weak. Expanded clones get a size class; other rows say once, few or many, or leave the size out.

d_call	v_call	j_call	clone_size	cdr3_aa	cdr3_nt
TRBD1	TRBV6-1	TRBJ1-2	-	CASSDMVRGDYGYTF	TGTGCCAGCAGTGATATGGTCAGGGGGGACTATGGCTACACCTTC
TRBD2	TRBV30	TRBJ2-7	once	CAWRGGGLYYEQYF	TGTGCCTGGAGAGGCGGGGGACTATACTACGAGCAGTACTTC
TRBD1	TRBV19	TRBJ1-5	medium-sized	CASSPGGSNQPQHF	TGTGCCAGTAGTCCAGGGGGTAGCAATCAGCCCCAGCATTTT
-	TRBV7-3	TRBJ2-5	-	CASCGPQETQYF	TGTGCCAGCTGCGGGCCCCAAGAGACCCAGTACTTC
-	TRBV5-1	TRBJ2-5	-	CASRSAVRETQYF	TGCGCCAGCAGGTCAGCGGTCCGGGAGACCCAGTACTTC
TRBD2	TRBV7-9	TRBJ2-3	few	CASSLGGPRGRMIDTQYF	TGTGCCAGCAGCTTAGGGGGTCCTCGCGGGAGGATGATAGATACGCAGTATTTT
TRBD2	TRBV12-5	TRBJ2-1	-	CASGLVASGHSYNEQFF	TGTGCTAGTGGTTTGGTGGCTAGCGGGCACTCCTACAATGAGCAGTTCTTC
TRBD2	TRBV5-4	TRBJ2-7	-	CASSSSGRAYEQYF	TGTGCCAGCAGCTCGAGCGGGAGGGCCTACGAGCAGTACTTC
TRBD1	TRBV24-1	TRBJ1-5	-	CATSDFGTGGLGQPQHF	TGTGCCACCAGTGATTTCGGGACAGGGGGCCTCGGTCAGCCCCAGCATTTT
TRBD1	TRBV2	TRBJ2-3	-	CASSRTGGTDTQYF	TGTGCCAGCAGCCGGACAGGGGGCACAGATACGCAGTATTTT
-	TRBV3-1/TRBV3-2	TRBJ2-5	once	CASSGLAGETQYF	TGTGCCAGCAGCGGACTGGCTGGGGAGACCCAGTACTTC
-	TRBV20-1	TRBJ1-5	few	CSASAGDQPQHF	TGCAGTGCTAGTGCCGGGGATCAGCCCCAGCATTTT
TRBD1	TRBV7-6	TRBJ1-6	-	CASSAGLGQNNSPLHF	TGTGCCAGCAGCGCTGGCCTGGGACAGAATAATTCACCCCTCCACTTT
TRBD2	TRBV2	TRBJ2-7	few	CASRGGYSGSSYEQYF	TGTGCCAGCAGGGGAGGGTACTCGGGCAGCTCCTACGAGCAGTACTTC
TRBD1	TRBV30	TRBJ2-7	-	CAWSKRTGLSYEQYF	TGTGCCTGGAGTAAAAGGACAGGCCTCTCCTACGAGCAGTACTTC
TRBD1	TRBV24-1	TRBJ2-1	once	CATSDHSSGTGGNEQFF	TGTGCCACCAGTGATCACTCGTCCGGGACAGGGGGCAATGAGCAGTTCTTC
-	TRBV15	TRBJ1-1	-	CATTRDKINTEAFF	TGTGCCACGACCCGGGACAAGATAAACACTGAAGCTTTCTTT
-	TRBV5-1	TRBJ1-2	-	CASSSGSVWSGYTF	TGCGCCAGCAGCTCCGGGAGCGTCTGGTCCGGCTACACCTTC
-	TRBV2	TRBJ2-6	few	CASSAGAGANVLTF	TGTGCCAGCAGTGCAGGGGCCGGGGCCAACGTCCTGACTTTC
TRBD1	TRBV28	TRBJ2-5	-	CASSKRQGALRETQYF	TGTGCCAGCAGCAAACGACAGGGGGCATTAAGGGAGACCCAGTACTTC
-	TRBV11-2	TRBJ1-1	few	CASSLAWPPGGNTEAFF	TGTGCCAGCAGCTTAGCCTGGCCCCCCGGGGGGAACACTGAAGCTTTCTTT
-	TRBV29-1	TRBJ1-2	-	CSVATGSNYGYTF	TGCAGCGTTGCAACCGGGTCCAACTATGGCTACACCTTC
-	TRBV2	TRBJ1-1	few	CASRLQGGGGTEAFF	TGTGCCAGCAGGCTACAGGGTGGGGGCGGAACTGAAGCTTTCTTT
-	TRBV6-2/TRBV6-3	TRBJ1-2	-	CASSTQTGSDYGYTF	TGTGCCAGCAGTACCCAAACAGGGTCGGACTATGGCTACACCTTC
-	TRBV6-1	TRBJ2-1	few	CASSDKFTAYNEQFF	TGTGCCAGCAGTGATAAGTTCACTGCCTACAATGAGCAGTTCTTC
TRBD1	TRBV30	TRBJ2-4	-	CAGTVVPKNIQYF	TGTGCCGGGACAGTTGTTCCCAAAAACATTCAGTACTTC
-	TRBV7-9	TRBJ1-6	-	CASSLAESSPLHF	TGTGCCAGCAGCTTAGCGGAGAGTTCACCCCTCCACTTT
TRBD1	TRBV5-6	TRBJ2-5	-	CASSLADRGETQYF	TGTGCCAGCAGCTTGGCGGACAGGGGAGAGACCCAGTACTTC
TRBD1	TRBV9	TRBJ2-1	-	CASSVALQGAGGEQFF	TGTGCCAGCAGCGTTGCGCTACAGGGGGCGGGCGGTGAGCAGTTCTTC
-	TRBV19	TRBJ2-3	-	CASSTWTVGDTQYF	TGTGCCAGTAGTACGTGGACTGTGGGAGATACGCAGTATTTT
TRBD1	TRBV6-6	TRBJ1-2	-	CASSPGTGLYGYTF	TGTGCCAGCAGCCCCGGGACAGGTCTCTATGGCTACACCTTC
-	TRBV10-3	TRBJ2-7	-	CAISDPYRKGSYEQYF	TGTGCCATCAGTGACCCTTACAGAAAAGGCTCCTACGAGCAGTACTTC
-	TRBV11-2	TRBJ1-4	-	CASSLDPVAYLFF	TGTGCCAGCAGCTTAGATCCCGTAGCCTACCTGTTTTTT
TRBD2	TRBV11-3	TRBJ2-7	-	CASSPGSGSLNEQYF	TGTGCCAGCAGCCCCGGTAGCGGGAGTCTGAACGAGCAGTACTTC
TRBD1	TRBV5-5	TRBJ1-2	-	CASSPEAGTAYGYTF	TGTGCCAGCAGCCCGGAGGCCGGGACAGCCTATGGCTACACCTTC